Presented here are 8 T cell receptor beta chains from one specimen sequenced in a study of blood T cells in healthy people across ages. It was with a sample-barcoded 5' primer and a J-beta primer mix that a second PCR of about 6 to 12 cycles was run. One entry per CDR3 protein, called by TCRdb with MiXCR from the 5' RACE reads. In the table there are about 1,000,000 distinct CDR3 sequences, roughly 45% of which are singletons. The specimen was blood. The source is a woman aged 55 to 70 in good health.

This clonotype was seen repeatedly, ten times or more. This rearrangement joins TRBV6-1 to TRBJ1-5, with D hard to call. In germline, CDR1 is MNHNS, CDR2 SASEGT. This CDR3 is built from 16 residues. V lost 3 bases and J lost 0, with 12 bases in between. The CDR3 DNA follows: TGTGCCAGCAGTGAGTCGGCGGTGGGTAGCAATCAGCCCCAGCATTTT. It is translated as CASSESAVGSNQPQHF.

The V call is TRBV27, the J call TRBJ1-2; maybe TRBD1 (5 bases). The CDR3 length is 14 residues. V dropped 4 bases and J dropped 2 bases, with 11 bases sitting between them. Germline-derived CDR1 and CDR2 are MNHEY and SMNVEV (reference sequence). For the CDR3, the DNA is TGTGCCAGCAGTTCCCGGAGGGGCAACTATGGCTACACCTTC. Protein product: CASSSRRGNYGYTF.

CDR3 sequence: CAVLQGGNEQYF. The CDR3 DNA follows: TGTGCCGTCTTACAGGGGGGAAACGAGCAGTACTTC. This chain joins TRBV10-3 and TRBJ2-7, with 8 nucleotides matching TRBD1. The germline gives CDR1 ENHRY, CDR2 SYGVKD. Losses at the gene ends were 11 bases for V and 5 bases for J; bases not matched to a gene: 8. This CDR3 spans 12 amino acids.

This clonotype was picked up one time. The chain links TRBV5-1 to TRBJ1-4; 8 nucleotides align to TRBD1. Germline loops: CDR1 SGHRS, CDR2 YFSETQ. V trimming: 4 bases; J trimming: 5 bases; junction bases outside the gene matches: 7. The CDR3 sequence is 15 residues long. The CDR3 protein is CASSPTGAKNEKLFF. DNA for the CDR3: TGCGCCAGCAGCCCGACAGGGGCGAAAAATGAAAAACTGTTTTTT.

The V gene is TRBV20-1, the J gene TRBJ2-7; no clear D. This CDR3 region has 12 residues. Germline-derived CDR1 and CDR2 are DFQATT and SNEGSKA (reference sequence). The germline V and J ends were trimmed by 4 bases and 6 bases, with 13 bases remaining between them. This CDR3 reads CSAILSPSEQYF. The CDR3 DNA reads TGCAGTGCTATTCTCTCACCCTCCGAGCAGTACTTC.

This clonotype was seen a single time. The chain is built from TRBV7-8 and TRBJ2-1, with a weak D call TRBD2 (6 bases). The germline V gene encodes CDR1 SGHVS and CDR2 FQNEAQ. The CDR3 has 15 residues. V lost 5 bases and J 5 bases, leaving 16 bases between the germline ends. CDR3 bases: TGTGCCAGCAGCCCGAGAGGGCGGGGAAACAATGAGCAGTTCTTC. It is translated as CASSPRGRGNNEQFF.

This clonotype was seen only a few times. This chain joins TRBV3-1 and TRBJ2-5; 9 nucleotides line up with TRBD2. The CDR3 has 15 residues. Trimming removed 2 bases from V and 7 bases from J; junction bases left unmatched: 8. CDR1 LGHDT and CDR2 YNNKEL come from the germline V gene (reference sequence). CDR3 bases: TGTGCCAGCAGCCAATCCGGGACTAGCCTTGGGACCCAGTACTTC. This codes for CASSQSGTSLGTQYF.

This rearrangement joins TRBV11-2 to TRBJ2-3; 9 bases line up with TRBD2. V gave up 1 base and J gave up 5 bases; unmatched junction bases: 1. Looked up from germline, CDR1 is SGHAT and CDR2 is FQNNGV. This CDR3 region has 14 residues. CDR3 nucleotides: TGTGCCAGCAGCTTAGCACTAGCGGGAGATACGCAGTATTTT. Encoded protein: CASSLALAGDTQYF. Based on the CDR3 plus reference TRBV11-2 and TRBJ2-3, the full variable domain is EAGVAQSPRYKIIEKRQSVAFWCNPISGHATLYWYQQILGQGPKLLIQFQNNGVVDDSQLPKDRFSAERLKGVDSTLKIQPAKLEDSAVYLCASSLALAGDTQYFGPGTRLTVL.